The clone carrying this TCR beta chain turned up a few times. No antigen is known for it. Germline CDR1 reads SNHLY; CDR2 reads FYNNEI. CDR3 length: 15 amino acids. Trimming took 6 bases from V and 5 from J; bases not matched to a gene: 12. This record belongs to a study of cytomegalovirus exposure and HLA in healthy donors. General study results and limits: Prediction of most subjects' HLA-A and HLA-B alleles by TCR beta sequences was reportedly accurate. Earlier analysis yielded a pattern in which most TCR beta V segments were productive about 90% or about 30% of the time.

PCR primers comprised 60 Vbeta and 13 Jbeta primers. Generated by immunoSEQ multiplex PCR, the TCRdb table keeps only in-frame clones and is missing some. This sample yields about 180,000 clones, of which over 70% are seen a single time; 2% to 2.5% belongs to the top ten. What was sequenced was PBMCs. J is TRBJ2-5 and V is TRBV2; 7 bases fit TRBD2. The clonotype originates from a woman aged 25 to 45 in good health and CMV-seronegative. As DNA, the CDR3 is TGTGCCAGCAGGGCTACTAGCGAGGCGTGGGAGACCCAGTACTTC. Translation gives CASRATSEAWETQYF.